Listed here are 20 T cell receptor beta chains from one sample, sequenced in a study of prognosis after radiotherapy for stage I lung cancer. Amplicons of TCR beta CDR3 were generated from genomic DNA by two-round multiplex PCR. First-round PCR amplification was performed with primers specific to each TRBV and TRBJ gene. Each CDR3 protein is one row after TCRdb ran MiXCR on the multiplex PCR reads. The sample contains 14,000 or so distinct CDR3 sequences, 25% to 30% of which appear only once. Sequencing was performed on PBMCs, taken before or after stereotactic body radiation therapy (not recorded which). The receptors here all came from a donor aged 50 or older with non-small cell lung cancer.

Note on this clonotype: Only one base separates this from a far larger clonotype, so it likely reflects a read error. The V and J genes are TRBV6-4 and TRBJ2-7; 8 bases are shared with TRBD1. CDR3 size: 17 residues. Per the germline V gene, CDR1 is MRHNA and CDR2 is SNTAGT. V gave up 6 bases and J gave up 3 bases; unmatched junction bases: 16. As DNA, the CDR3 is TGTGCCAGCAGATCGACAGGGGCGGTAAGGGACTTCTACGAGCAGTACTTC. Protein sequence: CASRSTGAVRDFYEQYF.

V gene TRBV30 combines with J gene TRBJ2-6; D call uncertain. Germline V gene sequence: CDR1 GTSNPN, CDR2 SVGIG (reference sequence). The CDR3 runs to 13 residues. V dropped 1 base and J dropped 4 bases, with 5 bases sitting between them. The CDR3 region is CAWSAEGANVLTF. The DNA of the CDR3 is TGTGCCTGGAGTGCTGAGGGGGCCAACGTCCTGACTTTC.

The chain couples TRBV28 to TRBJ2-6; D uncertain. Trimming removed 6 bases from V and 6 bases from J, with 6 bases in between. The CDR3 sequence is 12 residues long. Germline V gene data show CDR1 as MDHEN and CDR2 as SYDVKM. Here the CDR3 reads CASSRMANVLTF. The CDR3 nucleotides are TGTGCCAGCAGCCGGATGGCCAACGTCCTGACTTTC.

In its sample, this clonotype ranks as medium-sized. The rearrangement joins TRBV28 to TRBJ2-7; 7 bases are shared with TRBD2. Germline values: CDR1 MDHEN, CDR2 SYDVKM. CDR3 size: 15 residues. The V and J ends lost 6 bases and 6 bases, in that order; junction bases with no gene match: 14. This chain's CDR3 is CASSGLAVPVIEQYF. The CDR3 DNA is TGTGCCAGCAGCGGGCTAGCGGTCCCGGTTATCGAGCAGTACTTC. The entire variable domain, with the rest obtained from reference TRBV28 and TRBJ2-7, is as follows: DVKVTQSSRYLVKRTGEKVFLECVQDMDHENMFWYRQDPGLGLRLIYFSYDVKMKEKGDIPEGYSVSREKKERFSLILESASTNQTSMYLCASSGLAVPVIEQYFGPGTRLTVT.

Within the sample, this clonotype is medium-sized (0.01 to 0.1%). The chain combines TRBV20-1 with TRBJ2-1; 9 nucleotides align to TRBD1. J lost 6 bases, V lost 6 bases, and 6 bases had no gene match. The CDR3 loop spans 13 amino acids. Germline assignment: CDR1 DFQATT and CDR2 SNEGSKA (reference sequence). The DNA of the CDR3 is TGCAGTGCCCCGGGACAGGGAGGCAATGAGCAGTTCTTC. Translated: CSAPGQGGNEQFF.

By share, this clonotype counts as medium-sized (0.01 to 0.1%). The CDR3 DNA reads as TGTGCCAGCAGCCGACCCCAGCTAGCGGGAGCTTACGAGCAGTACTTC. Its protein is CASSRPQLAGAYEQYF. The rearrangement joins TRBV27 to TRBJ2-7; 10 nucleotides match TRBD2. The CDR3 consists of 16 residues. The V gene end was trimmed by 6 bases and the J gene end by 4 bases; junction bases not matched to a gene: 12. Germline V gene sequence: CDR1 MNHEY, CDR2 SMNVEV (reference sequence).

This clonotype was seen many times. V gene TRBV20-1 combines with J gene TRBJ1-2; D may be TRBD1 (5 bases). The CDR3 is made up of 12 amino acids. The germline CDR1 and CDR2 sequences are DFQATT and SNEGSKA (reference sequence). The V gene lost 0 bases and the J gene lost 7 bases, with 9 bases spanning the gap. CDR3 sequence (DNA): TGCAGTGCTAGAGATATAAGGGGTGGCTACACCTTC. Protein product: CSARDIRGGYTF.

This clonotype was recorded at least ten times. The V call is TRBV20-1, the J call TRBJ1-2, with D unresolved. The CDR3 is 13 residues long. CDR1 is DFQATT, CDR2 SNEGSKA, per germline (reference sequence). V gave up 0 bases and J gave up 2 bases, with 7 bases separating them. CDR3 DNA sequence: TGCAGTGCTAGAGATCTACCCAACTATGGCTACACCTTC. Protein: CSARDLPNYGYTF.

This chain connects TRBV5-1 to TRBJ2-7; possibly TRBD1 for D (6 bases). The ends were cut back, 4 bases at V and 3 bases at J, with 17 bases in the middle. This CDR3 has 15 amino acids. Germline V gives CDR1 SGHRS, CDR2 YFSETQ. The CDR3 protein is CASSLRDRINYEQYF. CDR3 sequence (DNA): TGCGCCAGCAGCCTTCGTGACAGGATCAACTACGAGCAGTACTTC.

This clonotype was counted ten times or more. Here the CDR3 DNA reads TGTGCCAGCAGCCAAGATTTGGGCCAGGGATCGGAGTATTTTCCTTCTAACTATGGCTACACCTTC. Translated: CASSQDLGQGSEYFPSNYGYTF. V and J are TRBV4-2 and TRBJ1-2, with D tentatively TRBD1 (5 bases). The CDR3 totals 22 residues. V dropped 0 bases and J dropped 0 bases, with 29 bases sitting between them. Germline V gene data show CDR1 as LGHNA and CDR2 as YNFKEQ.

The CDR3 loop is CASRGGGGGAHETQYF. The CDR3 coding sequence is TGTGCCAGCAGGGGGGGGGGCGGGGGTGCCCATGAGACCCAGTACTTC. This rearrangement joins TRBV12-3 or TRBV12-4 to TRBJ2-5; D is possibly TRBD2 (7 bases). This CDR3 region has 16 residues. Trimming took off 6 bases at V and 5 bases at J, with 22 bases between the two ends.

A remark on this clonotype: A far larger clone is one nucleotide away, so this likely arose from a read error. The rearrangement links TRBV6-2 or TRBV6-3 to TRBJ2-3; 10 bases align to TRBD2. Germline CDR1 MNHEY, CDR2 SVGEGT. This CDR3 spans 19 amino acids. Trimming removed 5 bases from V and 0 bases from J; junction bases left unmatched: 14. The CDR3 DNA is TGTGCCAGCAGTGCAAGCGATCAACTAGCGGGGACTAGCACAGATACGCAGTATTTT. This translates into CASSASDQLAGTSTDTQYF.

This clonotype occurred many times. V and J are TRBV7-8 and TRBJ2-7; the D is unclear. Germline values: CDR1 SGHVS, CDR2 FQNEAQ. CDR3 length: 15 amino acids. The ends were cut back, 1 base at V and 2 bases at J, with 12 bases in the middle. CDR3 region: CASSLGAGVAYEQYF. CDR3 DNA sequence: TGTGCCAGCAGCTTAGGGGCAGGCGTCGCCTACGAGCAGTACTTC.

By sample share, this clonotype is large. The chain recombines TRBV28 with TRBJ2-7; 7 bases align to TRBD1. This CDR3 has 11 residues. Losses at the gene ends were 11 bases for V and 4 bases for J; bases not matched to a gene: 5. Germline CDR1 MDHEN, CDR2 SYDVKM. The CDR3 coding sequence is TGTGCCGTAGGGGGCGGGTACGAGCAGTACTTC. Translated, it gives CAVGGGYEQYF.

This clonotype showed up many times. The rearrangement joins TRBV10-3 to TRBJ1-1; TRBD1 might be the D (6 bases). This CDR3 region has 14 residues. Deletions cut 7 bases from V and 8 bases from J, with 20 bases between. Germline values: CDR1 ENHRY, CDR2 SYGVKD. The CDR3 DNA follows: TGTGCCATCAAGGGGGTGGCGGACAGTTCCGAAGCTTTCTTT. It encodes CAIKGVADSSEAFF.

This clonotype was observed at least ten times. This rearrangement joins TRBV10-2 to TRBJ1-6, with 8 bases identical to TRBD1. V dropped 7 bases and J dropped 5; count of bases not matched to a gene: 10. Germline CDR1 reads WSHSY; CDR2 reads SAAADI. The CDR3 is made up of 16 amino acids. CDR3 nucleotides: TGCGCCAGCAAGCTTGGACAGGGAGCGGATAATTCACCCCTCCACTTT. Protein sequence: CASKLGQGADNSPLHF.

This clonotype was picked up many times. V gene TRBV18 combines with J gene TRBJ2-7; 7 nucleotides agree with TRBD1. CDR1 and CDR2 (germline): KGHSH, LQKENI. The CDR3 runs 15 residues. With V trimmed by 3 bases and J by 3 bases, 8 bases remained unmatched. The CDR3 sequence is CASSPRQGRDYEQYF. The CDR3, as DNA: TGTGCCAGCTCACCTAGACAGGGCAGGGACTACGAGCAGTACTTC. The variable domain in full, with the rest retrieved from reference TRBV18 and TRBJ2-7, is NAGVMQNPRHLVRRRGQEARLRCSPMKGHSHVYWYRQLPEEGLKFMVYLQKENIIDESGMPKERFSAEFPKEGPSILRIQQVVRGDSAAYFCASSPRQGRDYEQYFGPGTRLTVT.

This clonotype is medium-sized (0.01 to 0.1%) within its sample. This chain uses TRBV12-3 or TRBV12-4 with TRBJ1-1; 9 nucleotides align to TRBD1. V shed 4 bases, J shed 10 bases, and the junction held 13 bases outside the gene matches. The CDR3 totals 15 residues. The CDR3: CASSSRPGTGIGAFF. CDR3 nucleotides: TGTGCCAGCAGTTCCCGTCCCGGGACAGGGATCGGAGCTTTCTTT.

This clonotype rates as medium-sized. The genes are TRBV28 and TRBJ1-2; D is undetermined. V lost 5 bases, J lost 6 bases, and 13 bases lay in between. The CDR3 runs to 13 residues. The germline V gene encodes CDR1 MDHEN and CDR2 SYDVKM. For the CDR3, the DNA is TGTGCCAGCAGTGAACCATTTTGGGATGGCTACACCTTC. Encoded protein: CASSEPFWDGYTF.

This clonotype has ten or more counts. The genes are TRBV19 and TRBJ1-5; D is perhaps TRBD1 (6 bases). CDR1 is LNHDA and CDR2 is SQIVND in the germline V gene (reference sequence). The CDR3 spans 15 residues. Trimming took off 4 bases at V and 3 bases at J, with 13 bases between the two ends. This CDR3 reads CASSTQWGHNQPQHF. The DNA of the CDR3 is TGTGCCAGTAGTACCCAATGGGGGCACAATCAGCCCCAGCATTTT.